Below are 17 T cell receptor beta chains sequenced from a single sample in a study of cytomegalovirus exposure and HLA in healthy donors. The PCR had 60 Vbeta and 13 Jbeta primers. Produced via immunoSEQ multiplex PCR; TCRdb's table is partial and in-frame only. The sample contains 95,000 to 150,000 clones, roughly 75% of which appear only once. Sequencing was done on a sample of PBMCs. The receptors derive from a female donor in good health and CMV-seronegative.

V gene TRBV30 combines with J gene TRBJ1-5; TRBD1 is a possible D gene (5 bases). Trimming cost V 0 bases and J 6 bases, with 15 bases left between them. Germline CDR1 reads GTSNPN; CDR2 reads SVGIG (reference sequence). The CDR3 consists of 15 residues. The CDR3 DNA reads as TGTGCCTGGAGTGTACCCTTAGGGGTTGGTCAGCCCCAGCATTTT. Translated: CAWSVPLGVGQPQHF.

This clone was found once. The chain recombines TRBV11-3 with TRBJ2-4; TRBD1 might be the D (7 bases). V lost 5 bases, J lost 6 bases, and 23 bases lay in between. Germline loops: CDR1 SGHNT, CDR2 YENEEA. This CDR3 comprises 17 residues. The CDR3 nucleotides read TGTGCCAGCAGCCAGGGGGGTGGCGGGTCCAAAAGAAACATTCAGTACTTC. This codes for CASSQGGGGSKRNIQYF. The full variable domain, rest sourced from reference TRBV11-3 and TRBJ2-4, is EAGVVQSPRYKIIEKKQPVAFWCNPISGHNTLYWYLQNLGQGPELLIRYENEEAVDDSQLPKDRFSAERLKGVDSTLKIQPAELGDSAVYLCASSQGGGGSKRNIQYFGAGTRLSVL.

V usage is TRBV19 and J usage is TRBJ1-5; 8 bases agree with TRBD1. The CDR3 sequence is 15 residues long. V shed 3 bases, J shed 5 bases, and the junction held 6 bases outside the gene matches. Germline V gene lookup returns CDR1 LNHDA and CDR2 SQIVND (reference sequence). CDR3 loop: CASSILQGVDQPQHF. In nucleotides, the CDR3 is TGTGCCAGTAGTATTTTACAGGGGGTGGATCAGCCCCAGCATTTT.

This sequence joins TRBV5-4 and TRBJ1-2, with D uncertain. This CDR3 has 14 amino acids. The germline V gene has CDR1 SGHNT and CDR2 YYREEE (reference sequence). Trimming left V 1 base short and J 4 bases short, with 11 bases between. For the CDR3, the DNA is TGTGCCAGCAGCTTGAGTCCCGGAGGCTATGGCTACACCTTC. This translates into CASSLSPGGYGYTF.

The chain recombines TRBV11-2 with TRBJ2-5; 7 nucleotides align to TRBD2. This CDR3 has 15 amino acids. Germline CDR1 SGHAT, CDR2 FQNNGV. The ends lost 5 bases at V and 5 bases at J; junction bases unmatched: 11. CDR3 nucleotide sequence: TGTGCCAGCAGCGGCCGGGGTTCCGGGGGGGAGACCCAGTACTTC. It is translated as CASSGRGSGGETQYF. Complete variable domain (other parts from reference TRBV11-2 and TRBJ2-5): EAGVAQSPRYKIIEKRQSVAFWCNPISGHATLYWYQQILGQGPKLLIQFQNNGVVDDSQLPKDRFSAERLKGVDSTLKIQPAKLEDSAVYLCASSGRGSGGETQYFGPGTRLLVL.

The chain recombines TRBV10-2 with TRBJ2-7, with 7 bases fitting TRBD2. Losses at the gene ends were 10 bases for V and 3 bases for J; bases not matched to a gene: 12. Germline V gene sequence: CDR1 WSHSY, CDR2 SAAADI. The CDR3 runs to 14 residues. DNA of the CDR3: TGCGCCACTACGTGGGGGGGTATAGACTACGAGCAGTACTTC. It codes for CATTWGGIDYEQYF.

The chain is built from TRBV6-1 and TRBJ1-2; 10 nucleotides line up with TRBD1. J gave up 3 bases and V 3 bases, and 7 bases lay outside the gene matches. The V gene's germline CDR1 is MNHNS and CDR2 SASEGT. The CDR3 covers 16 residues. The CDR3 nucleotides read TGTGCCAGCAGTGAGGGGGACAGGGGCCTCGACTATGGCTACACCTTC. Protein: CASSEGDRGLDYGYTF.

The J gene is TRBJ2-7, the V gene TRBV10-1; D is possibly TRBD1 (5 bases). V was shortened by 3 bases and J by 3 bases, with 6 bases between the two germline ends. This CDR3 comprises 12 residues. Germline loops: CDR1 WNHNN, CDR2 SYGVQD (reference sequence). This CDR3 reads CASSDRVYEQYF. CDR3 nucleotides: TGCGCCAGCAGTGACAGGGTCTACGAGCAGTACTTC.

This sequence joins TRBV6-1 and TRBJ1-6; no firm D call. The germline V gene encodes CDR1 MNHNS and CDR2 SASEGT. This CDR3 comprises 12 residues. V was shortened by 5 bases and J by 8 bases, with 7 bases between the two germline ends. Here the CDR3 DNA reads TGTGCCAGCAGTTCAGGCGATTCACCCCTCCACTTT. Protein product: CASSSGDSPLHF.

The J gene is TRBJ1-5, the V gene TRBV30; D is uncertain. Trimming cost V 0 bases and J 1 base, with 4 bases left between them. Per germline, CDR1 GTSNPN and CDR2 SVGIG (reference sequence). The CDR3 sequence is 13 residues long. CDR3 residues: CAWSVQSNQPQHF. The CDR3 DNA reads TGTGCCTGGAGTGTACAAAGCAATCAGCCCCAGCATTTT.

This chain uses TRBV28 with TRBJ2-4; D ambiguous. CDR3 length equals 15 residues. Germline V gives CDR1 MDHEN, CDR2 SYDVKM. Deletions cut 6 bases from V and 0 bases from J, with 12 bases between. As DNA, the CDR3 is TGTGCCAGCAGCCCCCCAGGCCTAGCCAAAAACATTCAGTACTTC. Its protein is CASSPPGLAKNIQYF. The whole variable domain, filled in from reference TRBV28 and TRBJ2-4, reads DVKVTQSSRYLVKRTGEKVFLECVQDMDHENMFWYRQDPGLGLRLIYFSYDVKMKEKGDIPEGYSVSREKKERFSLILESASTNQTSMYLCASSPPGLAKNIQYFGAGTRLSVL.

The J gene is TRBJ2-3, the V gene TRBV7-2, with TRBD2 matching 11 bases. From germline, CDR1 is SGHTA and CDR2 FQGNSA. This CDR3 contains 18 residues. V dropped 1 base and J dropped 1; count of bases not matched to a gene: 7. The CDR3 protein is CASSLVILAGVRTDTQYF. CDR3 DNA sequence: TGTGCCAGCAGCTTAGTTATACTAGCGGGAGTTCGCACAGATACGCAGTATTTT.

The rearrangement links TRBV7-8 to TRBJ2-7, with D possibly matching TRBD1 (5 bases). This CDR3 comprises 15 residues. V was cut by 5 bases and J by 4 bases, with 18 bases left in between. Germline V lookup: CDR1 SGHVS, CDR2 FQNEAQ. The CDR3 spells CASSRRQSLGYEQYF. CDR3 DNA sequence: TGTGCCAGCAGCCGGAGACAGTCTTTGGGATACGAGCAGTACTTC.

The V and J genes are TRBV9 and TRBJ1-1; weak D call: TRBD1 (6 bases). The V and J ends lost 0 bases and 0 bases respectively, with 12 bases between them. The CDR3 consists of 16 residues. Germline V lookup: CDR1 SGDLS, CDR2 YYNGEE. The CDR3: CASSVADSLMNTEAFF. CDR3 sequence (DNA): TGTGCCAGCAGCGTAGCGGACAGCCTTATGAACACTGAAGCTTTCTTT.

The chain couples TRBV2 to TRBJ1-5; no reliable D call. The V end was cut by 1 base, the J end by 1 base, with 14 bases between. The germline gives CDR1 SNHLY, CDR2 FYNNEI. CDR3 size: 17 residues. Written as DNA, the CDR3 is TGTGCCAGCAGTGAAGGCCCCGTGAGGGAGAGCAATCAGCCCCAGCATTTT. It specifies CASSEGPVRESNQPQHF. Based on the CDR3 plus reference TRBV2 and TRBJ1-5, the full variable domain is EPEVTQTPSHQVTQMGQEVILRCVPISNHLYFYWYRQILGQKVEFLVSFYNNEISEKSEIFDDQFSVERPDGSNFTLKIRSTKLEDSAMYFCASSEGPVRESNQPQHFGDGTRLSIL.

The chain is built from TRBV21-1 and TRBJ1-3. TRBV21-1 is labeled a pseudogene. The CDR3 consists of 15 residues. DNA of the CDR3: TGTGCCAGCCGAGTAACGGTTTCCTCTGGAAACACCATATATTTT. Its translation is CASRVTVSSGNTIYF.

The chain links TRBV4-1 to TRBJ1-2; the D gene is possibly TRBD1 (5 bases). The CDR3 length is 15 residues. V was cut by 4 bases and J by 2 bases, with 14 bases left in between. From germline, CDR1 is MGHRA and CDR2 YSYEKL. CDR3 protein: CASSPMTDQNYGYTF. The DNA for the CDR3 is TGCGCCAGCAGCCCGATGACAGATCAAAACTATGGCTACACCTTC.